This is a list of T cell receptor beta chains from one sample in a study of T cell repertoires in cytomegalovirus infection. The antigens for these receptors are not known. From the reads, TCRdb called clonotypes with MiXCR, one entry per CDR3 protein. The sample includes 40,000 to 60,000 distinct CDR3 sequences, under 25% seen only once; the top ten take around 90%. The sample was CD8+ T cells from cultured PBMCs, taken from culture after CMV antigen stimulation. The source is a human donor in good health (CMV status not recorded). Some clones in this sample may be carry-over from other donors' samples. The CDR3 runs from the conserved cysteine through the conserved F or W. The D gene is left open where the match is weak. Some rows have no size entry. The others give once, few or many, or a class for an expanded clone.

size: few; V: TRBV7-7; D: TRBD2; J: TRBJ2-1; CDR3: CASSSGLVSYNEQFF; DNA: TGTGCCAGCAGCTCCGGACTAGTCTCCTACAATGAGCAGTTCTTC
size: few; V: TRBV12-3/TRBV12-4; D: TRBD1; J: TRBJ1-2; CDR3: CASSLQGAGDYTF; DNA: TGTGCCAGCAGCCTACAGGGGGCGGGAGACTACACCTTC
size: -; V: TRBV12-3/TRBV12-4; D: -; J: TRBJ2-2; CDR3: CASSLWDTGELFF; DNA: TGTGCCAGCAGTTTGTGGGACACCGGGGAGCTGTTTTTT
size: -; V: TRBV27; D: -; J: TRBJ2-2; CDR3: CASRDLGGTGELFF; DNA: TGTGCCAGCAGGGACCTGGGTGGCACCGGGGAGCTGTTTTTT
size: -; V: TRBV28; D: -; J: TRBJ2-1; CDR3: CASSLGQRTYNEQFF; DNA: TGTGCCAGCAGTTTGGGTCAGCGGACCTACAATGAGCAGTTCTTC
size: -; V: TRBV12-3/TRBV12-4; D: -; J: TRBJ2-7; CDR3: CASSSDISYEQYF; DNA: TGTGCCAGCAGTTCGGACATCTCCTACGAGCAGTACTTC
size: -; V: TRBV6-2/TRBV6-3; D: -; J: TRBJ2-6; CDR3: CASSYDGTGANVLTF; DNA: TGTGCCAGCAGTTACGATGGGACTGGGGCCAACGTCCTGACTTTC
size: -; V: TRBV27; D: -; J: TRBJ2-1; CDR3: CASSLSRTDTFLDEQFF; DNA: TGTGCCAGCAGTTTATCAAGAACGGACACTTTCTTGGATGAGCAGTTCTTC
size: -; V: TRBV6-5; D: -; J: TRBJ2-4; CDR3: CASSYSLYQGGTKNIQYF; DNA: TGTGCCAGCAGTTACTCGCTCTACCAGGGGGGAACCAAAAACATTCAGTACTTC
size: few; V: TRBV7-6; D: TRBD1; J: TRBJ2-5; CDR3: CASSYRTGQETQYF; DNA: TGTGCCAGCAGCTACAGGACAGGGCAAGAGACCCAGTACTTC
size: once; V: TRBV9; D: -; J: TRBJ2-5; CDR3: CARTKEANWQETQYF; DNA: TGTGCCAGGACCAAGGAAGCGAACTGGCAAGAGACCCAGTACTTC